This T cell receptor (beta chain) was obtained from a study of T-cell memory formation after mild COVID-19. This clonotype was recorded once. No antigen is known for it. Study-wide points: Largely, contracting CD4+ clones fell within CM and EM, and contracting CD8+ clones within EMRA. Second-wave clones peaking on day 37 lacked confirmed SARS-CoV-2 specificity.

TCRdb used MiXCR to reprocess the 5' RACE reads, holding one entry per CDR3 protein. Here the sample spans under 250,000 distinct CDR3 sequences, roughly a tenth being singletons. Germline CDR1 reads MNHEY; CDR2 reads SVGAGI. The CDR3 is 13 amino acids. V dropped 2 bases and J dropped 8 bases, with 12 bases sitting between them. The sequence came from a man aged 18-30 years who had mild COVID-19 (a few samples of this study predate the infection). Cell type and time point are not known. The sample comprised PBMCs or a T cell subset sorted from them (not recorded which). V gene TRBV6-5 combines with J gene TRBJ1-2; D may be TRBD1 (5 bases). CDR3 sequence: CASSYGGGWGYTF. The CDR3, as DNA: TGTGCCAGCAGTTACGGCGGGGGTTGGGGCTACACCTTC.